The 12 T cell receptor beta chains below all came from one sample that was sequenced in a study of graft-versus-host responses after intestinal transplantation. Assay used: immunoSEQ multiplex PCR; TCRdb lists only in-frame clones, some missing. The data contain nearly 100,000 clones, 75% to 95% of them singletons. The sequenced sample was PBMCs, obtained 450 to 480 days after intestinal transplant. The receptors come from a human patient who received an intestinal transplant, so some T cells may come from the graft donor.

The CDR3 DNA follows: TGCGCCAGCAGCCCCTGGGGTCCCAATCAGCCCCAGCATTTT. Its protein is CASSPWGPNQPQHF. The rearrangement links TRBV5-1 to TRBJ1-5; no clear D gene. CDR3 length: 14 amino acids. Germline V gene data show CDR1 as SGHRS and CDR2 as YFSETQ. V dropped 4 bases and J dropped 3 bases, with 11 bases sitting between them. The full variable domain, completed using reference TRBV5-1 and TRBJ1-5, is KAGVTQTPRYLIKTRGQQVTLSCSPISGHRSVSWYQQTPGQGLQFLFEYFSETQRNKGNFPGRFSGRQFSNSRSEMNVSTLELGDSALYLCASSPWGPNQPQHFGDGTRLSIL.

This sequence joins TRBV7-9 and TRBJ1-2, with D unresolved. Per germline, CDR1 SEHNR and CDR2 FQNEAQ (reference sequence). V shed 5 bases and J shed 6 bases, with 10 bases lying between them. This CDR3 comprises 12 residues. CDR3 in amino acids: CASSLGVDGYTF. Written as DNA, the CDR3 is TGTGCCAGCAGCCTTGGGGTGGATGGCTACACCTTC.

The chain has TRBV29-1 and TRBJ2-7, with D hard to call. CDR3 length equals 13 residues. Between the trimmed V and J ends, which lost 7 bases and 1 base, there was a span of 14 bases. Germline CDR1 is SQVTM and CDR2 is ANQGSEA. CDR3 amino acids: CSARTSLSYEQYF. The CDR3, as DNA: TGCAGCGCCCGGACGTCGCTGTCCTACGAGCAGTACTTC.

The chain is built from TRBV15 and TRBJ1-2; 7 nucleotides agree with TRBD1. The germline V gene has CDR1 LNHNV and CDR2 YYDKDF (reference sequence). Losses at the gene ends were 7 bases for V and 4 bases for J; bases not matched to a gene: 9. This CDR3 comprises 14 residues. Written as DNA, the CDR3 is TGTGCCACCAACCCGACAGGGTTATCCTATGGCTACACCTTC. Translation gives CATNPTGLSYGYTF.

As to this clone: The identical CDR3 is also encoded by other nucleotide sequences in the sample. The chain has TRBV10-3 and TRBJ2-6; D perhaps matches TRBD2 (7 bases). Germline V gene sequence: CDR1 ENHRY, CDR2 SYGVKD. Between the trimmed V and J ends, which lost 3 bases and 3 bases, there was a span of 9 bases. The CDR3 contains 15 residues. The CDR3 nucleotides are TGTGCCATCAGTGAAAGGGGGGGTGGGGCCAACGTCCTGACTTTC. Translation gives CAISERGGGANVLTF.

V and J are TRBV18 and TRBJ2-5, with D uncertain. Looked up from germline, CDR1 is KGHSH and CDR2 is LQKENI. V lost 3 bases and J lost 4, with 9 bases in between. This CDR3 contains 13 residues. The CDR3 loop is CASSPGPRETQYF. The CDR3 coding sequence is TGTGCCAGCTCACCCGGGCCCAGAGAGACCCAGTACTTC.

The chain uses TRBV11-1 and TRBJ2-7, with 8 bases aligning to TRBD1. With V trimmed by 1 base and J by 5 bases, 4 bases remained unmatched. From germline, CDR1 is SGHAT and CDR2 FQDESV (reference sequence). This CDR3 spans 14 amino acids. CDR3 nucleotides: TGTGCCAGCAGCTTAGGGACAGGGAGCCACGAGCAGTACTTC. This sequence encodes CASSLGTGSHEQYF.

The chain has TRBV18 and TRBJ1-4, with D tentatively TRBD1 (5 bases). Between the trimmed V and J ends, which lost 3 bases and 1 base, there was a span of 6 bases. The CDR3 runs to 14 residues. Germline V gene data show CDR1 as KGHSH and CDR2 as LQKENI. The CDR3 protein is CASSPTETNEKLFF. CDR3 in DNA: TGTGCCAGCTCACCGACAGAAACTAATGAAAAACTGTTTTTT.

The chain employs TRBV5-1 and TRBJ2-5, with D possibly TRBD1 on 5 matching bases. The CDR3 contains 16 residues. CDR1 and CDR2 from the germline V gene are SGHRS and YFSETQ. Trimming removed 4 bases at V and 4 bases at J, with 20 bases between. The CDR3 protein is CASSVSPQGTTETQYF. The CDR3 nucleotides read TGCGCCAGCAGCGTAAGCCCGCAGGGAACTACAGAGACCCAGTACTTC.

This sequence joins TRBV6-6 and TRBJ1-1, with a possible D match to TRBD1 (5 bases). Trimming pared 5 bases from V and 0 bases from J, leaving 13 bases between. CDR1 and CDR2 from the germline V gene are MNHNY and SVGAGI (reference sequence). This CDR3 has 15 amino acids. CDR3 DNA: TGTGCCAGCAGTCAGGGAGCAGGGATGAACACTGAAGCTTTCTTT. It specifies CASSQGAGMNTEAFF.

The chain recombines TRBV5-1 with TRBJ2-1; perhaps TRBD1 as D (5 bases). The CDR3 contains 13 residues. V lost 2 bases to trimming and J lost 8 bases, with 11 bases between them. The germline CDR1 and CDR2 sequences are SGHRS and YFSETQ. CDR3 protein: CASSLQALDEQFF. The CDR3 bases are TGCGCCAGCAGCTTACAGGCCCTGGATGAGCAGTTCTTC.

The V and J genes are TRBV28 and TRBJ2-6; 8 nucleotides agree with TRBD1. The CDR3 consists of 17 residues. V trimming: 5 bases; J trimming: 1 base; junction bases outside the gene matches: 7. Germline loops: CDR1 MDHEN, CDR2 SYDVKM. The DNA for the CDR3 is TGTGCCAGCAGTCCGACGACAGGGGTGTCTGGGGCCAACGTCCTGACTTTC. Its protein is CASSPTTGVSGANVLTF.